This T cell receptor beta chain was identified during a study of T cell responses to AZD1222 COVID-19 vaccine. Findings and caveats of the study: Across the whole spike, CD4 TCRs peaked at regions 160-218 and 743-854. Repertoires in all cases were sampled only once the peak T cell response had passed. In a largely white British group with more females than males, clonal diversity was possibly underestimated.

Germline V gene data show CDR1 as GTSNPN and CDR2 as SVGIG (reference sequence). This CDR3 has 12 residues. The V gene lost 4 bases and the J gene lost 5 bases, with 11 bases spanning the gap. A word on this clone: Antigen specificity is unknown.

Clones were sequenced by immunoSEQ multiplex PCR, and TCRdb holds only the in-frame ones, with some missing. This table has approximately 100,000 clones, roughly 87% appearing once. This clonotype originated in an adult in good health. The chain joins TRBV30 to TRBJ2-5; D call uncertain. Sequenced material: peripheral blood, taken on day 0 of MenACWY control vaccination. The CDR3 here is CAWNSLLETQYF. CDR3 DNA sequence: TGTGCCTGGAACTCTTTGCTGGAGACCCAGTACTTC.